This T cell receptor (beta chain) was sequenced for a study of monozygotic twins with inflammatory bowel disease. The CDR3 contains 17 residues. Germline V gene lookup returns CDR1 DFQATT and CDR2 SNEGSKA (reference sequence). UMIs that included a 6-nucleotide sample barcode were added by template switching, which took place during cDNA synthesis. For each CDR3 protein, TCRdb gives one entry from its re-call of the 5' RACE reads, without DNA. Its clone listing holds 350,000 to 550,000 distinct CDR3 sequences. Input material: blood. This clonotype was obtained from a human donor with ulcerative colitis or Crohn's disease, or a healthy co-twin of an affected twin (not recorded which). The genes are TRBV20-1 and TRBJ2-6; absent DNA, TCRdb's TRBD1 call cannot be checked. CDR3 loop: CSASPSGGGSGANVLTF.